Listed here are 27 T cell receptor beta chains from one sample, sequenced in a study of blood T cell repertoires in COVID-19. Profiled with immunoSEQ multiplex PCR; TCRdb holds only in-frame clones, not every one. This repertoire shows about 190,000 clones, 70% to 90% found once; its top ten account for roughly 6%. The specimen was peripheral blood. The receptors derive from a woman between 35 and 50 years old who had recovered from COVID-19.

V and J are TRBV19 and TRBJ1-5; no definite D call. CDR3 size: 14 residues. Between the trimmed V and J ends, which lost 6 bases and 0 bases, there was a span of 9 bases. CDR1 and CDR2 (germline): LNHDA, SQIVND (reference sequence). For the CDR3, the DNA is TGTGCCAGTAGAACCCTAAATAGCAATCAGCCCCAGCATTTT. It yields the protein CASRTLNSNQPQHF.

In DNA form, the CDR3 reads TGTGCCAGCAGTGTCCAGGGAGGGAACTATGGCTACACCTTC. It codes for CASSVQGGNYGYTF. This rearrangement joins TRBV2 to TRBJ1-2; perhaps TRBD1 as D (5 bases). From germline, CDR1 is SNHLY and CDR2 FYNNEI. The length of the CDR3 is 14 residues. V shed 4 bases and J shed 2 bases, with 11 bases lying between them.

V usage is TRBV5-1 and J usage is TRBJ1-1; 10 bases fit TRBD1. The CDR3 has 15 amino acids. Germline V gene sequence: CDR1 SGHRS, CDR2 YFSETQ. The ends lost 4 bases at V and 4 bases at J; junction bases unmatched: 7. In nucleotides, the CDR3 is TGCGCCAGCAGCACCGGACAGGGGGGAATCACTGAAGCTTTCTTT. It codes for CASSTGQGGITEAFF.

This clone was detected once. This chain connects TRBV18 to TRBJ2-1, with D possibly being TRBD2 (6 bases). V lost 2 bases and J 5 bases, leaving 13 bases between the germline ends. Per the germline V gene, CDR1 is KGHSH and CDR2 is LQKENI. This CDR3 region has 15 residues. The CDR3 sequence: CASSPWGGGDNEQFF. In DNA, the CDR3 is TGTGCCAGCTCACCATGGGGAGGCGGAGACAATGAGCAGTTCTTC. The complete variable domain, with remaining parts taken from reference TRBV18 and TRBJ2-1, reads NAGVMQNPRHLVRRRGQEARLRCSPMKGHSHVYWYRQLPEEGLKFMVYLQKENIIDESGMPKERFSAEFPKEGPSILRIQQVVRGDSAAYFCASSPWGGGDNEQFFGPGTRLTVL.

This chain links TRBV20-1 with TRBJ2-7, with 8 bases fitting TRBD1. V was pared by 3 bases and J by 0 bases, with 16 bases of the junction left unmatched. The CDR3 runs to 18 residues. Germline assignment: CDR1 DFQATT and CDR2 SNEGSKA (reference sequence). CDR3 protein: CSASNLVGRQGSSYEQYF. The CDR3 DNA is TGCAGTGCTAGTAATTTGGTCGGCCGACAGGGGAGCTCCTACGAGCAGTACTTC.

J is TRBJ2-6 and V is TRBV11-2; TRBD1 matches at 7 bases. Per the germline V gene, CDR1 is SGHAT and CDR2 is FQNNGV. Trimming at V came to 5 bases and at J to 6 bases, leaving 16 bases not matched to a gene. CDR3 length equals 18 residues. The CDR3 reads CASSARDSGLLTANVLTF. CDR3 nucleotide sequence: TGTGCCAGCAGCGCCCGGGACAGTGGCCTCTTGACGGCCAACGTCCTGACTTTC.

V is TRBV27 and J is TRBJ1-2; D ambiguous. Germline V gene data show CDR1 as MNHEY and CDR2 as SMNVEV (reference sequence). With 6 bases removed from V and 6 bases from J, the gap between germline ends came to 11 bases. The CDR3 sequence is 12 residues long. The CDR3 coding sequence is TGTGCCAGCAGGGCCCCCGGGGATGGCTACACCTTC. This translates into CASRAPGDGYTF.

This chain links TRBV5-4 with TRBJ2-5; TRBD2 matches 10 bases. V was pared by 2 bases and J by 4 bases, with 5 bases of the junction left unmatched. CDR1 and CDR2 (germline): SGHNT, YYREEE (reference sequence). The CDR3 extends over 15 amino acids. The CDR3 sequence is CASSFSAGGLETQYF. The CDR3 DNA sequence: TGTGCCAGCAGCTTCTCAGCGGGAGGGCTAGAGACCCAGTACTTC.

This clone was observed a handful of times. V gene TRBV7-2 combines with J gene TRBJ2-1, with 10 positions matching TRBD1. CDR1 SGHTA and CDR2 FQGNSA come from the germline V gene. V lost 5 bases, J lost 2 bases, and 3 bases stayed unmatched. The CDR3 extends over 15 amino acids. The chain's CDR3 is CASSQDRGAYNEQFF. In nucleotides, the CDR3 is TGTGCCAGCAGCCAGGACAGGGGGGCCTACAATGAGCAGTTCTTC.

The gene calls are TRBV27 and TRBJ2-5, with 10 bases aligning to TRBD2. Germline-derived CDR1 and CDR2 are MNHEY and SMNVEV (reference sequence). The J segment lost 7 bases and the V segment lost 5 bases, leaving 19 bases of the junction unmatched. The CDR3 loop spans 18 amino acids. This chain's CDR3 is CASSPAGTSGIVVGTQYF. CDR3 DNA sequence: TGTGCCAGCAGTCCCGCCGGCACTAGCGGGATCGTGGTGGGGACCCAGTACTTC.

The V and J genes are TRBV3-1 (or the pseudogene TRBV3-2) and TRBJ1-3, with D perhaps TRBD1 (5 bases). This CDR3 contains 16 residues. Germline values: CDR1 LGHDT, CDR2 YNNKEL (reference sequence). V was cut by 0 bases and J by 0 bases, with 9 bases left in between. CDR3 sequence (DNA): TGTGCCAGCAGCCAAGAAGGCCAGGGCTCTGGAAACACCATATATTTT. This translates into CASSQEGQGSGNTIYF.

This clone occurred a few times. The chain joins TRBV7-2 to TRBJ1-6, with TRBD1 as a possible D gene (6 bases). Germline loops: CDR1 SGHTA, CDR2 FQGNSA. V was pared by 5 bases and J by 5 bases, with 13 bases between. The CDR3 spans 15 residues. The chain's CDR3 is CASSRFRDNNSPLHF. CDR3 nucleotide sequence: TGTGCCAGCAGCCGGTTCAGGGACAATAATTCACCCCTCCACTTT.

CDR3 nucleotide sequence: TGCGCCAGCAGTAATCAGGGGGGCGAAGGAAACACCATATATTTT. It translates to CASSNQGGEGNTIYF. The chain combines TRBV5-1 with TRBJ1-3; 7 positions match TRBD1. In germline, CDR1 is SGHRS, CDR2 YFSETQ. Losses at the gene ends were 5 bases for V and 4 bases for J; bases not matched to a gene: 9. CDR3 length equals 15 residues.

The chain recombines TRBV5-6 with TRBJ1-3; possibly TRBD1 for D (6 bases). The CDR3 is made up of 16 amino acids. V gave up 5 bases and J gave up 0 bases, with 15 bases separating them. Per germline, CDR1 SGHDT and CDR2 YYEEEE. The CDR3 DNA reads as TGTGCCAGCAGTCCGACGGACAGACGCTCTGGAAACACCATATATTTT. Translation: CASSPTDRRSGNTIYF. The full variable domain, completed using reference TRBV5-6 and TRBJ1-3, is DAGVTQSPTHLIKTRGQQVTLRCSPKSGHDTVSWYQQALGQGPQFIFQYYEEEERQRGNFPDRFSGHQFPNYSSELNVNALLLGDSALYLCASSPTDRRSGNTIYFGEGSWLTVV.

The chain recombines TRBV7-9 with TRBJ2-1, with D uncertain. Germline V gives CDR1 SEHNR, CDR2 FQNEAQ (reference sequence). This CDR3 has 13 residues. V was clipped by 1 base and J by 11 bases, with 12 bases between them. DNA of the CDR3: TGTGCCAGCAGCTTAGTCGAGGAAGTCAAGCAGTTCTTC. The encoded protein is CASSLVEEVKQFF.

This chain links TRBV18 with TRBJ2-1; 9 nucleotides line up with TRBD1. J gave up 5 bases and V 3 bases, and 11 bases lay outside the gene matches. The CDR3 has 17 amino acids. Germline CDR1 KGHSH, CDR2 LQKENI. The CDR3, as DNA: TGTGCCAGCTCACCTATACTAGGGACAGGGAAAAACAATGAGCAGTTCTTC. The encoded protein is CASSPILGTGKNNEQFF.

The chain employs TRBV19 and TRBJ1-4, with 8 bases identical to TRBD1. CDR1 LNHDA and CDR2 SQIVND come from the germline V gene (reference sequence). The CDR3 totals 12 residues. V lost 9 bases to trimming and J lost 4 bases; unmatched junction nucleotides: 1. The DNA of the CDR3 is TGTGCCAGCAGGGGGCTTAATGAAAAACTGTTTTTT. The encoded protein is CASRGLNEKLFF.

The CDR3 loop reads CASSQVLRSSYEQYF. As DNA, the CDR3 is TGTGCCAGCAGCCAAGTTTTAAGGAGCTCCTACGAGCAGTACTTC. The V and J genes are TRBV3-1 (or the pseudogene TRBV3-2) and TRBJ2-7; D unresolved. The CDR3 spans 15 residues. Germline loops: CDR1 LGHDT, CDR2 YNNKEL (reference sequence). Trimming left V 1 base short and J 0 bases short, with 10 bases between.

The chain couples TRBV2 to TRBJ2-7, with TRBD1 matching over 11 bases. The length of the CDR3 is 15 residues. Germline trimming cut 6 bases from V and 6 bases from J; bases unmatched to any gene: 10. Germline V gene sequence: CDR1 SNHLY, CDR2 FYNNEI. The CDR3 protein is CASRAPGQGVPEQYF. Written as DNA, the CDR3 is TGTGCCAGCAGAGCTCCGGGACAGGGGGTCCCCGAGCAGTACTTC.

This clone is a singleton in its sample. V is TRBV5-1 and J is TRBJ1-2; 9 bases line up with TRBD1. The CDR3 length is 14 residues. The V gene end was trimmed by 4 bases and the J gene end by 1 base; junction bases not matched to a gene: 2. Germline loops: CDR1 SGHRS, CDR2 YFSETQ. CDR3 sequence (DNA): TGCGCCAGCAGCCGGACAGGGGATAACTATGGCTACACCTTC. Protein product: CASSRTGDNYGYTF.

The V and J genes are TRBV18 and TRBJ1-2, with D unclear. Trimming stripped 2 bases from V and 2 bases from J, with 6 bases between. The germline gives CDR1 KGHSH, CDR2 LQKENI. The CDR3 loop spans 13 amino acids. CDR3 nucleotides: TGTGCCAGCTCACCAGAGGAGAACTATGGCTACACCTTC. This gives the protein CASSPEENYGYTF.

V and J are TRBV30 and TRBJ2-7, with 10 bases lining up with TRBD1. The germline CDR1 and CDR2 sequences are GTSNPN and SVGIG (reference sequence). The CDR3 is 16 residues long. After removal of 3 bases from V and 2 bases from J, the junction contained 10 bases not matched to a gene. In DNA, the CDR3 is TGTGCCTGGAGCCGGGGGGACAGGGGTTTTCCCTACGAGCAGTACTTC. Residues: CAWSRGDRGFPYEQYF.

The chain links TRBV7-8 to TRBJ2-1; 10 bases map to TRBD1. The CDR3 extends over 16 amino acids. V shed 5 bases and J 8 bases; nucleotides not matched to a gene: 12. Germline V gene data show CDR1 as SGHVS and CDR2 as FQNEAQ. The CDR3 region has the DNA TGTGCCAGCAGCCCACGACCCGGGACAGGGGAGTATGAGCAGTTCTTC. It yields the protein CASSPRPGTGEYEQFF.

V is TRBV28 and J is TRBJ2-3, with 11 bases fitting TRBD1. CDR1 is MDHEN and CDR2 is SYDVKM in the germline V gene. V shed 5 bases, J shed 2 bases, and the junction held 6 bases outside the gene matches. The CDR3 loop spans 16 amino acids. For the CDR3, the DNA is TGTGCCAGCAGTCCTGGGACAGGGGGACTCACAGATACGCAGTATTTT. This encodes CASSPGTGGLTDTQYF.

The J gene is TRBJ2-7, the V gene TRBV6-5, with 9 nucleotides matching TRBD1. Germline V lookup: CDR1 MNHEY, CDR2 SVGAGI. This CDR3 is built from 15 residues. The trim removed 2 bases at V and 4 bases at J, leaving 6 bases unmatched. In nucleotides, the CDR3 is TGTGCCAGCAGTTACGGGACAGGGAGCTGGTACGAGCAGTACTTC. It is translated as CASSYGTGSWYEQYF.

The chain's CDR3 is CASSLKATGWTGELFF. In DNA, the CDR3 is TGTGCCAGCAGTTTAAAGGCGACAGGGTGGACCGGGGAGCTGTTTTTT. This sequence joins TRBV27 and TRBJ2-2; TRBD1 matches 7 bases. The V and J ends lost 2 bases and 5 bases, in that order; junction bases with no gene match: 8. CDR3 size: 16 residues. Germline V CDR1 and CDR2: MNHEY, SMNVEV (reference sequence).

The chain combines TRBV24-1 with TRBJ2-7; the match to TRBD2 covers 8 bases. Losses at the gene ends were 4 bases for V and 2 bases for J; bases not matched to a gene: 3. Germline loops: CDR1 KGHDR, CDR2 SFDVKD. The CDR3 covers 14 residues. CDR3 sequence reads: CATSDSAGAYEQYF. CDR3 DNA sequence: TGTGCCACCAGTGACTCAGCGGGGGCCTACGAGCAGTACTTC.